A single count supports the clone carrying this T cell receptor (beta chain). The data belong to a study of blood T cell repertoires in COVID-19. Study at large: Whether acute or convalescent, the COVID-19 samples came from the United States, Italy and Spain.

How the authors handled the data: Nucleated cell number was recorded as an estimate derived from reference gene primer amplification. Profiling relied on immunoSEQ multiplex PCR, and the TCRdb table lists in-frame clones only, not all of them. That table is the source of V, J and clone size, and D and trimming were worked out from the DNA. The table records about 320,000 clones, approximately 88% of them present only once. The CDR3 runs to 14 residues. V shed 5 bases and J 7 bases; nucleotides not matched to a gene: 9. Germline V gives CDR1 PRHDT, CDR2 FYEKMQ (reference sequence). Categorization into cohorts depended on clinical history that participants reported. Among Cohort 3 donors, those recovered had two negative PCRs, clearance, or symptom resolution.

The TCR was taken from a man in his fifties or sixties who had recovered from COVID-19. The chain carries TRBV13 and TRBJ2-7, with 9 bases aligning to TRBD2. Sample: PBMCs or T cells enriched from blood (not recorded which). CDR3 amino acids: CASSHFQLAGEQYF. The CDR3, as DNA: TGTGCCAGCAGCCACTTTCAGCTAGCGGGAGAGCAGTACTTC.